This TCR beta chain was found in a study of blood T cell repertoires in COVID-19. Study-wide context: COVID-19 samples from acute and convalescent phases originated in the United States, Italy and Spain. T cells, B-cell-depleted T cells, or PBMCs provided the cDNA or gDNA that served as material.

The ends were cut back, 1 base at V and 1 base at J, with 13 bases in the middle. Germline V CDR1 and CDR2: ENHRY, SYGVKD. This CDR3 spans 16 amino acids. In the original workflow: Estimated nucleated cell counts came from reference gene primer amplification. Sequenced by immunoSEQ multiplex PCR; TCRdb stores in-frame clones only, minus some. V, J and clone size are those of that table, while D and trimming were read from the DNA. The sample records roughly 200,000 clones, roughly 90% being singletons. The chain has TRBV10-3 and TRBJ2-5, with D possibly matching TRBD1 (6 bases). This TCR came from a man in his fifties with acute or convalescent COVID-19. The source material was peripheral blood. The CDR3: CAISEFVDRSQETQYF. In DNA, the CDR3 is TGTGCCATCAGTGAGTTCGTAGACAGGAGCCAAGAGACCCAGTACTTC.